These T cell receptor beta chains were read from a single sample in a study of T-cell reconstitution after alpha-beta-depleted transplantation in children. A single record per CDR3 protein comes from TCRdb applying MiXCR to the PCR reads. The sample contains about 91,000 distinct CDR3 sequences, roughly 7.7% of which appear only once. The source was PBMCs from the stem cell graft donor, collected from the stem cell graft. All receptors derive from a human donor who donated a stem cell graft to a child with congenital amegakaryocytic thrombocytopenia. The CDR3 runs from the conserved cysteine through the conserved F or W. A D gene is named only where the DNA matches it firmly. Not every row has a clone size; where given, it reads once, few, many or a size class.

>many|TRBV7-2|TRBJ2-3|-
CASSLVSGDTQYF
TGTGCCAGCAGCTTAGTCTCGGGGGATACGCAGTATTTT
>many|TRBV12-3/TRBV12-4|TRBJ2-5|-
CASSLALQETQYF
TGTGCCAGCAGTCTGGCGTTACAAGAGACCCAGTACTTC
>-|TRBV18|TRBJ2-7|TRBD1
CASSPLGTARGEQYF
TGTGCCAGCTCACCTCTAGGGACAGCCCGGGGCGAGCAGTACTTC
>-|TRBV13|TRBJ2-7|TRBD1
CASSRTNRGPTDEQYF
TGTGCCAGCAGCCGAACTAACAGGGGCCCTACCGACGAGCAGTACTTC
>many|TRBV7-2|TRBJ2-3|TRBD2
CASSPGLERSTQYF
TGTGCCAGCAGCCCCGGACTAGAAAGGAGTACGCAGTATTTT
>many|TRBV7-8|TRBJ2-7|-
CASSTRQVIAYEQYF
TGTGCCAGCAGCACCCGACAGGTTATAGCCTACGAGCAGTACTTC
>-|TRBV20-1|TRBJ1-2|-
CSAKTEPGNYGYTF
TGCAGTGCTAAAACAGAGCCGGGCAACTATGGCTACACCTTC
>many|TRBV12-3/TRBV12-4|TRBJ2-1|-
CASKEDSFYNEQFF
TGTGCCAGCAAGGAGGACAGCTTCTACAATGAGCAGTTCTTC
>many|TRBV20-1|TRBJ2-3|TRBD1
CSVRRQGPIGDTQYF
TGCAGTGTCCGACGACAGGGACCCATTGGGGATACGCAGTATTTT
>many|TRBV9|TRBJ2-2|-
CASSVEGGELFF
TGTGCCAGCAGCGTAGAGGGCGGGGAGCTGTTTTTT
>many|TRBV29-1|TRBJ2-7|-
CSVASTRDQGEQYF
TGCAGCGTTGCCTCTACTCGGGACCAAGGCGAGCAGTACTTC
>many|TRBV7-2|TRBJ2-5|-
CASSLLNGETQYF
TGTGCCAGCAGCTTACTCAACGGAGAGACCCAGTACTTC
>many|TRBV7-9|TRBJ2-7|-
CASSSVGQVYEQYF
TGTGCCAGCAGCTCAGTAGGGCAGGTCTACGAGCAGTACTTC
>many|TRBV4-3|TRBJ2-1|-
CASSLGLAGVNEQFF
TGCGCCAGCAGCCTGGGACTGGCCGGGGTGAATGAGCAGTTCTTC
>few|TRBV12-3/TRBV12-4|TRBJ2-3|-
CASSLKRSSTDTQYF
TGTGCCAGCAGTTTAAAACGGTCGAGCACAGATACGCAGTATTTT
>many|TRBV5-4|TRBJ2-1|-
CASSFGPGYNEQFF
TGTGCCAGCAGCTTCGGACCCGGCTACAATGAGCAGTTCTTC
>many|TRBV20-1|TRBJ1-4|-
CSASNRVEKLFF
TGCAGTGCTAGTAACAGGGTTGAAAAACTGTTTTTT
>many|TRBV10-3|TRBJ2-7|-
CAISPRALSYEQYF
TGTGCCATCAGCCCCCGAGCCCTCTCCTACGAGCAGTACTTC
>many|TRBV3-1|TRBJ2-7|-
CASSQGGMYEQYF
TGTGCCAGCAGCCAAGGTGGGATGTACGAGCAGTACTTC
>many|TRBV5-1|TRBJ2-1|TRBD2
CASSLGTSSGKQQFF
TGCGCCAGCAGCCTCGGGACTAGCTCGGGTAAGCAGCAGTTCTTC
>many|TRBV20-1|TRBJ2-7|-
CSAQWAGEQYF
TGCAGTGCTCAATGGGCGGGGGAGCAGTACTTC
>many|TRBV7-9|TRBJ1-1|-
CASSFVRDTEAFF
TGTGCCAGCAGCTTTGTTAGGGACACTGAAGCTTTCTTT
>many|TRBV7-8|TRBJ2-3|-
CASSLAGIRHTDTQYF
TGTGCCAGCAGCTTAGCGGGAATCAGACACACAGATACGCAGTATTTT
>many|TRBV5-1|TRBJ1-1|-
CASSTLGGIMNTEAFF
TGCGCCAGCAGCACTCTGGGCGGAATAATGAACACTGAAGCTTTCTTT
>many|TRBV13|TRBJ2-7|-
CASSFGPLSYEQYF
TGTGCCAGCAGCTTTGGTCCGCTCTCCTACGAGCAGTACTTC
>many|TRBV29-1|TRBJ1-2|TRBD1
CSVVPTGADGYTF
TGCAGCGTCGTTCCCACAGGGGCGGATGGCTACACCTTC
>many|TRBV15|TRBJ1-4|-
CATSRGHLGQRDEKLFF
TGTGCCACCAGCAGAGGACATTTAGGGCAGAGGGATGAAAAACTGTTTTTT
>many|TRBV29-1|TRBJ1-5|TRBD1
CSVGGQYSNQPQHF
TGCAGCGTTGGGGGACAGTATAGCAATCAGCCCCAGCATTTT
>few|TRBV20-1|TRBJ1-2|-
CSARTDGLFRGYTF
TGCAGTGCTAGAACTGACGGACTATTTCGTGGCTACACCTTC
>-|TRBV5-1|TRBJ1-1|-
CASSLTQGIAEAFF
TGCGCCAGCAGCTTGACCCAGGGGATCGCTGAAGCTTTCTTT